Listed below are T cell receptor beta chains from one sample, sequenced in a study of blood T cell repertoires in COVID-19. Measured with immunoSEQ multiplex PCR; TCRdb has only the in-frame clones, and not every one. This table holds about 140,000 clones, just over 85% found once. Material for sequencing was PBMCs or T cells enriched from blood (not recorded which). These receptors were obtained from a man aged 50 to 60 who had recovered from COVID-19. Each CDR3 is given with its conserved first and last residue.

v_gene	j_gene	CDR3aa
TRBV5-5	TRBJ2-5	CASSLAGETQYF
TRBV10-3	TRBJ1-2	CAINPGQARGGYTF
TRBV7-2	TRBJ2-2	CASSLSGGLNTGELFF
TRBV28	TRBJ1-1	CASNGQDRRGTEAFF
TRBV9	TRBJ2-1	CASSSRTGGNEQFF
TRBV5-1	TRBJ1-3	CASSRDSDGNTIYF
TRBV28	TRBJ1-1	CASSSQNRATEAFF
TRBV7-2	TRBJ2-2	CASRKVPREVGGELFF
TRBV5-4	TRBJ1-1	CASSPLGGRGDTEAFF
TRBV29-1	TRBJ1-6	CSVGRASGTFTSYNSPLHF
TRBV7-9	TRBJ2-2	CARSGRDNTGELFF
TRBV19	TRBJ1-2	CASSPPSRRAYGYTF
TRBV7-6	TRBJ2-7	CASSARTGGSYEQYF
TRBV19	TRBJ2-3	CASRSMLVGEDTQYF
TRBV10-3	TRBJ1-1	CATSGGVMNTEAFF
TRBV2	TRBJ1-2	CASRRDREFLF
TRBV4-3	TRBJ1-4	CASSQVDRNHEKLFF
TRBV28	TRBJ1-2	CASSLNYGYTF
TRBV18	TRBJ2-2	CASSSNTGELFF
TRBV5-1	TRBJ2-3	CASSWGGGQGAGDTQYF
TRBV4-3	TRBJ1-2	CASSQDRQNYGYTF
TRBV3-1/TRBV3-2	TRBJ2-3	CASSQVENTQYF
TRBV3-1/TRBV3-2	TRBJ1-2	CASTQYSSGTNYGYTF
TRBV7-3	TRBJ1-6	CASSPRGTEEPLHF
TRBV11-3	TRBJ2-1	CASSQDPSGIEQFF
TRBV6-5	TRBJ1-6	CASSWGGSGGSPLHF
TRBV6-2/TRBV6-3	TRBJ2-4	CASSSGGSGKNIQYF
TRBV3-1/TRBV3-2	TRBJ2-1	CASSQEYRVPYNEQFF
TRBV7-6	TRBJ2-1	CASSLEASGGISLIYNEQFF
TRBV2	TRBJ1-2	CASSVRGGPDGYTF
TRBV2	TRBJ1-3	CASSGETTGNTIYF
TRBV7-8	TRBJ2-1	CASSLGTVQWNEQFF
TRBV28	TRBJ1-2	CASSRQGWDGYTF
TRBV7-2	TRBJ1-5	CASSFDRGNQPQHF
TRBV20-1	TRBJ2-7	CSASNYYEQYF
TRBV13	TRBJ2-5	CASSSKKAAGGGGETQYF
TRBV5-1	TRBJ1-3	CASSELQGTGNTIYF
TRBV13	TRBJ2-5	CASSLGLAGGRGQYF
TRBV11-2	TRBJ2-7	CASSLELGSGIPAYEQYF
TRBV19	TRBJ1-5	CASVSRGFGGGNQPQHF
TRBV5-1	TRBJ1-5	CAIQNQPQHF
TRBV30	TRBJ2-5	CAWKNRGVETQYF
TRBV6-5	TRBJ1-1	CASSNLRSRGTEAFF
TRBV9	TRBJ1-2	CASSSGQFQSHGYTF
TRBV18	TRBJ1-6	CASSGDSLLNSPLHF
TRBV25-1	TRBJ1-4	CASSEWRGRSNEKLFF